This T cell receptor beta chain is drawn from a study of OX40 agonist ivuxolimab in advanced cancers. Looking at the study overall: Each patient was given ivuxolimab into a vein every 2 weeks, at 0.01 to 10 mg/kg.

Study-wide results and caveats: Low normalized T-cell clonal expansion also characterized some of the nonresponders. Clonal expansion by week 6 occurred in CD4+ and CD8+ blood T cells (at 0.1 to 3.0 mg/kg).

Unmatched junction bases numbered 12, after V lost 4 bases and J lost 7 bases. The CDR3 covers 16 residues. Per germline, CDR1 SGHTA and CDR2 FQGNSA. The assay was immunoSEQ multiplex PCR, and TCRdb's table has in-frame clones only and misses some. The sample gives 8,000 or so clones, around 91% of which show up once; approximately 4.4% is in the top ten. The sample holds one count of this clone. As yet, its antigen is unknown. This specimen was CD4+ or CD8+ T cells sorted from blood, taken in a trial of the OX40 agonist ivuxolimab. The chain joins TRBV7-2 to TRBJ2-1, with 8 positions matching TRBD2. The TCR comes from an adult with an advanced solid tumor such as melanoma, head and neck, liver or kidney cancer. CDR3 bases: TGTGCCAGCAGCTCCCAAATGGCGGGAGGTCTAAATGAGCAGTTCTTC. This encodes CASSSQMAGGLNEQFF.